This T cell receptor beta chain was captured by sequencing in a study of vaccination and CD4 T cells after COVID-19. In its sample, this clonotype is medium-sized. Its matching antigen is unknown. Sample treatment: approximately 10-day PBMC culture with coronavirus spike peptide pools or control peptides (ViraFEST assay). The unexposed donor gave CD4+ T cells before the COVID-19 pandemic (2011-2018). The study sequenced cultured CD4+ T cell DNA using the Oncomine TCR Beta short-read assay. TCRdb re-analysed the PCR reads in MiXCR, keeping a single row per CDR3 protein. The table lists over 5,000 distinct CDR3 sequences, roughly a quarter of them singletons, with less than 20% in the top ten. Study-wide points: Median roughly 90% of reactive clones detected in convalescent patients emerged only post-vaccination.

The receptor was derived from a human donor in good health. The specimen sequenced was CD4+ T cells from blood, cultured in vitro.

In DNA form, the CDR3 reads TGCAGTGCTAGCCAGCGGGGGGGAAAGACCCAGTACTTC. This sequence encodes CSASQRGGKTQYF. The gene calls are TRBV20-1 and TRBJ2-5, with 10 bases that match TRBD2. CDR3 length: 13 amino acids. Trimming took 3 bases from V and 6 from J; bases not matched to a gene: 4. The germline V gene encodes CDR1 DFQATT and CDR2 SNEGSKA (reference sequence).